The 7 T cell receptor beta chains below come from one sample, sequenced in a study of CD8 T cells in ankylosing spondylitis. TCRdb re-called the 5' RACE reads through MiXCR, storing one row per CDR3 protein. Among around 280,000 distinct CDR3 sequences listed, around 18% were seen once. The specimen was blood, either unsorted or a sorted T cell fraction (not recorded which). The receptors were sampled from a male donor with ankylosing spondylitis or in good health (not recorded which).

This clonotype came up many times. This chain joins TRBV12-3 or TRBV12-4 and TRBJ1-4; D unresolved. The CDR3 runs 13 residues. Trimming left V 8 bases short and J 7 bases short, with 14 bases between. The CDR3 DNA reads as TGTGCCAGCTGGGGAGGGCCAGGTGAAAAACTGTTTTTT. Its translation: CASWGGPGEKLFF.

The chain has TRBV9 and TRBJ1-1; unclear D gene. This CDR3 region has 13 residues. The V gene's germline CDR1 is SGDLS and CDR2 YYNGEE. V was cut by 3 bases and J by 7 bases, with 13 bases left in between. The CDR3 region is CASSASGSGEAFF. The CDR3 DNA reads TGTGCCAGCAGCGCCTCGGGGTCCGGTGAAGCTTTCTTT.

This clonotype was observed a few times. The genes are TRBV20-1 and TRBJ2-1; 14 bases align to TRBD2. Germline-derived CDR1 and CDR2 are DFQATT and SNEGSKA (reference sequence). The CDR3 sequence is 16 residues long. V lost 5 bases to trimming and J lost 6 bases; unmatched junction nucleotides: 9. The CDR3 DNA reads as TGCAGTGCTTCTGGACTAGCGGGGGGCAGGAGCAATGAGCAGTTCTTC. Translation gives CSASGLAGGRSNEQFF.

Many counts were recorded for this clonotype. The CDR3 is CSVGDSETQYF. CDR3 sequence (DNA): TGCAGCGTTGGGGACTCAGAGACCCAGTACTTC. The chain couples TRBV29-1 to TRBJ2-5; TRBD2 might be the D (6 bases). Trimming took 4 bases from V and 4 from J, leaving 7 bases between them. The CDR3 contains 11 residues. Germline V gives CDR1 SQVTM, CDR2 ANQGSEA. Complete variable domain (other parts from reference TRBV29-1 and TRBJ2-5): SAVISQKPSRDICQRGTSLTIQCQVDSQVTMMFWYRQQPGQSLTLIATANQGSEATYESGFVIDKFPISRPNLTFSTLTVSNMSPEDSSIYLCSVGDSETQYFGPGTRLLVL.

This clonotype has more than one count but fewer than ten. J is TRBJ1-2 and V is TRBV12-3 or TRBV12-4; D gene ambiguous. The CDR3 contains 12 residues. Deletions cut 6 bases from V and 0 bases from J, with 5 bases between. The CDR3 spells CASRGSNYGYTF. The CDR3 DNA follows: TGTGCCAGCAGGGGGTCTAACTATGGCTACACCTTC.

In this sample, this clonotype turned up a few times. This sequence joins TRBV20-1 and TRBJ2-5, with a tentative D call TRBD2 (5 bases). The ends were cut back, 6 bases at V and 2 bases at J, with 13 bases in the middle. The germline CDR1 and CDR2 sequences are DFQATT and SNEGSKA (reference sequence). There are 13 residues in the CDR3. CDR3 region: CSALTRTQETQYF. The CDR3, as DNA: TGCAGTGCCCTAACCAGGACTCAAGAGACCCAGTACTTC.

The chain joins TRBV5-1 to TRBJ2-3, with D perhaps matching TRBD1 (5 bases). V lost 6 bases to trimming and J lost 1 base, with 15 bases between them. From germline, CDR1 is SGHRS and CDR2 YFSETQ. The length of the CDR3 is 15 residues. In nucleotides, the CDR3 is TGCGCCAGCAACCCGTCAGGGATCCGCACAGATACGCAGTATTTT. Residues: CASNPSGIRTDTQYF. Combining the CDR3 with reference TRBV5-1 and TRBJ2-3 gives the whole variable domain KAGVTQTPRYLIKTRGQQVTLSCSPISGHRSVSWYQQTPGQGLQFLFEYFSETQRNKGNFPGRFSGRQFSNSRSEMNVSTLELGDSALYLCASNPSGIRTDTQYFGPGTRLTVL.